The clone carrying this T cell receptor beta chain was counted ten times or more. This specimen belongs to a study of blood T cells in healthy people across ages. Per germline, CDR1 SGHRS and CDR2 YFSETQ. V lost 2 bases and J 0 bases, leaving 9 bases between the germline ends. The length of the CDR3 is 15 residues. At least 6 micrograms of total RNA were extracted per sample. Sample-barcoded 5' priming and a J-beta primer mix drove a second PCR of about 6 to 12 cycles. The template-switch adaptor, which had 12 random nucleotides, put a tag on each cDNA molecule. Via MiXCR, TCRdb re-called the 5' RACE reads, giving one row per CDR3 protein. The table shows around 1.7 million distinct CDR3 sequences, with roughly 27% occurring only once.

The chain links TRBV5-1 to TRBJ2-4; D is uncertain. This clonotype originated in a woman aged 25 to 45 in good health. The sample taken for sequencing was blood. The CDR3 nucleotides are TGCGCCAGCAGCTTAACAACCCTAGCCAAAAACATTCAGTACTTC. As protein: CASSLTTLAKNIQYF.